This TCR beta chain appears in the sequencing data of a study of CD8+CD57+ T cells in acquired aplastic anemia. This clonotype was counted at least ten times. Its specificity is unknown. There are 15 residues in the CDR3. Germline V lookup: CDR1 MGHRA, CDR2 YSYEKL. V gave up 3 bases and J gave up 5 bases, with 14 bases separating them. Patients sequenced had flow cytometry evidence of CD8+CD57+ cell expansion. The cohort consisted entirely of patients having severe acquired aplastic anemia. Among the patients, none had received any therapy at the time of blood sampling. Notes on the study in general: Researchers reported that CD8+ Simpson's diversity was not significantly different in patients versus controls.

Profiles of TCR beta VDJ and CDR3 were generated from a genomic DNA template. MiXCR, run by TCRdb on the reads, gives a single entry per CDR3 protein. Found here are under 200,000 distinct CDR3 sequences, roughly 48% of them singletons; the top ten hold about 3%. Sequenced sample: sorted CD4+, CD8+, or CD8+CD57+ T cells (not recorded which) from PBMCs. This clonotype was obtained from a human donor with aplastic anemia. The chain couples TRBV4-1 to TRBJ1-5; tentative D call: TRBD1 (6 bases). In DNA, the CDR3 is TGCGCCAGCAGCCATTCACAGGGACGCGATCAGCCCCAGCATTTT. Translating it yields CASSHSQGRDQPQHF.